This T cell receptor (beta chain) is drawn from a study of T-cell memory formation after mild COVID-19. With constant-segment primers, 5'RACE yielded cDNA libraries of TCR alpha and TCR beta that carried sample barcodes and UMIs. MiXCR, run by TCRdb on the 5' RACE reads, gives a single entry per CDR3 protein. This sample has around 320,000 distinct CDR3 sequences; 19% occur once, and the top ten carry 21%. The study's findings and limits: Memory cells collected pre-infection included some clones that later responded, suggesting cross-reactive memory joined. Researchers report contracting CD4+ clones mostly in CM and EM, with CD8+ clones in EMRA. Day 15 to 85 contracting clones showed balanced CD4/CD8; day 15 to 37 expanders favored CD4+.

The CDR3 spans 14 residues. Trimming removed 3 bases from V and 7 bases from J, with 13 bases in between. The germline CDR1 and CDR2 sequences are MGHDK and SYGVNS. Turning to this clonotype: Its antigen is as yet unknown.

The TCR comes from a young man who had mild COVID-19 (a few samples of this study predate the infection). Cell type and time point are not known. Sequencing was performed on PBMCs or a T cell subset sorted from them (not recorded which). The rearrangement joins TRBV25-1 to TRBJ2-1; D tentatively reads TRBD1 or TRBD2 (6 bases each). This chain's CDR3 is CASSERRDMNEQFF. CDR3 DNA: TGTGCCAGCAGTGAGCGGAGGGACATGAATGAGCAGTTCTTC.